Below, 15 T cell receptor beta chains from the same sample are listed, as sequenced in a study of blood T cell repertoires in COVID-19. Libraries were prepared by immunoSEQ multiplex PCR; TCRdb keeps only in-frame clonotypes and omits some of them. This sample has under 200,000 clones, with about 80% found just once. Material for sequencing was PBMCs or T cells enriched from blood (not recorded which). The receptors were gathered from a woman aged 55-69 years who had recovered from COVID-19.

The CDR3 loop is CASSLVLGVSYNEQFF. CDR3 coding DNA: TGTGCCAGCAGCTTAGTTCTCGGAGTCTCCTACAATGAGCAGTTCTTC. The chain employs TRBV11-2 and TRBJ2-1; D unclear. CDR1 and CDR2 from the germline V gene are SGHAT and FQNNGV. The CDR3 sequence is 16 residues long. Trimming left V 1 base short and J 0 bases short, with 10 bases between.

The chain couples TRBV9 to TRBJ1-2; D remains unclear. Trimming pared 3 bases from V and 4 bases from J, leaving 13 bases between. The CDR3 spans 14 residues. CDR1 SGDLS and CDR2 YYNGEE come from the germline V gene. CDR3 region: CASSATISVYGYTF. DNA for the CDR3: TGTGCCAGCAGCGCGACTATTTCAGTCTATGGCTACACCTTC.

The chain carries TRBV5-6 and TRBJ1-2, with D unclear. Germline CDR1 reads SGHDT; CDR2 reads YYEEEE. The CDR3 is made up of 14 amino acids. Trimming left V 3 bases short and J 4 bases short, with 13 bases between. CDR3: CASSSAAASYGYTF. The CDR3 nucleotides are TGTGCCAGCAGCTCCGCCGCGGCTTCCTATGGCTACACCTTC.

This clone was seen a few times. The chain has TRBV5-4 and TRBJ2-2; TRBD1 matches at 7 bases. CDR3 length: 12 residues. J lost 11 bases, V lost 0 bases, and 1 base had no gene match. The V gene's germline CDR1 is SGHNT and CDR2 YYREEE (reference sequence). The CDR3 DNA reads TGTGCCAGCAGCTTGGGACAGGGAGAGCTGTTTTTT. As protein: CASSLGQGELFF.

With respect to this clone: A junction boundary mismatches the germline segment, possibly from a read error. V usage is TRBV19 and J usage is TRBJ1-4, with TRBD1 as a possible D gene (5 bases). CDR3 length: 14 residues. From germline, CDR1 is LNHDA and CDR2 SQIVND (reference sequence). This chain's CDR3 is CASRIGQGSEKLFF. The CDR3 nucleotides read TGTGCCAGTAGGATAGGTCAGGGCTCTGAAAAACTGTTTTTT.

The chain uses TRBV27 and TRBJ2-7; D is possibly TRBD1 (6 bases). Trimming took off 0 bases at V and 0 bases at J, with 12 bases between the two ends. The CDR3 runs to 16 residues. Per germline, CDR1 MNHEY and CDR2 SMNVEV (reference sequence). The CDR3 is CASSLSIRDTSYEQYF. In DNA form, the CDR3 reads TGTGCCAGCAGTTTATCGATTCGGGACACCTCCTACGAGCAGTACTTC.

This clone has a handful of counts. The chain combines TRBV7-9 with TRBJ1-1; the match to TRBD1 covers 7 bases. V lost 5 bases to trimming and J lost 0 bases; unmatched junction nucleotides: 9. The CDR3 consists of 16 residues. Germline values: CDR1 SEHNR, CDR2 FQNEAQ (reference sequence). CDR3 loop: CASSQLGQSMNTEAFF. The CDR3 DNA follows: TGTGCCAGCAGCCAACTGGGACAGAGCATGAACACTGAAGCTTTCTTT. The variable domain in full, completed from reference TRBV7-9 and TRBJ1-1, reads DTGVSQNPRHKITKRGQNVTFRCDPISEHNRLYWYRQTLGQGPEFLTYFQNEAQLEKSRLLSDRFSAERPKGSFSTLEIQRTEQGDSAMYLCASSQLGQSMNTEAFFGQGTRLTVV.

This rearrangement joins TRBV5-4 to TRBJ2-5, with a possible D match to TRBD1 (6 bases). CDR1 SGHNT and CDR2 YYREEE come from the germline V gene (reference sequence). Trimming took off 2 bases at V and 0 bases at J, with 8 bases between the two ends. The CDR3 covers 14 residues. The CDR3 DNA sequence: TGTGCCAGCAGCTTCCGGGACAACCAAGAGACCCAGTACTTC. Its translation: CASSFRDNQETQYF.

The chain joins TRBV5-1 to TRBJ2-2; 12 bases line up with TRBD2. The CDR3 contains 17 residues. The V and J ends lost 0 bases and 2 bases, in that order; junction bases with no gene match: 2. Per germline, CDR1 SGHRS and CDR2 YFSETQ. CDR3 amino acids: CASSLGTSGDNTGELFF. CDR3 nucleotides: TGCGCCAGCAGCTTGGGGACTAGCGGGGATAACACCGGGGAGCTGTTTTTT. Drawing the rest from reference TRBV5-1 and TRBJ2-2, the complete variable domain is KAGVTQTPRYLIKTRGQQVTLSCSPISGHRSVSWYQQTPGQGLQFLFEYFSETQRNKGNFPGRFSGRQFSNSRSEMNVSTLELGDSALYLCASSLGTSGDNTGELFFGEGSRLTVL.

The chain combines TRBV20-1 with TRBJ2-3; D gene ambiguous. V was clipped by 5 bases and J by 10 bases, with 13 bases between them. Germline V gene sequence: CDR1 DFQATT, CDR2 SNEGSKA (reference sequence). This CDR3 comprises 11 residues. CDR3 protein: CSAGLQSAQYF. The DNA of the CDR3 is TGCAGTGCTGGGTTGCAGAGCGCGCAGTATTTT.

This clone was counted a few times. This chain connects TRBV30 to TRBJ2-3, with TRBD2 as a possible D gene (5 bases). V lost 5 bases and J 2 bases, leaving 14 bases between the germline ends. The germline V gene has CDR1 GTSNPN and CDR2 SVGIG (reference sequence). CDR3 length: 14 residues. The CDR3, as DNA: TGTGCCTGGGGTGATAGCGTAGCCACAGATACGCAGTATTTT. Translated: CAWGDSVATDTQYF. The complete variable domain, with remaining parts taken from reference TRBV30 and TRBJ2-3, reads SQTIHQWPATLVQPVGSPLSLECTVEGTSNPNLYWYRQAAGRGLQLLFYSVGIGQISSEVPQNLSASRPQDRQFILSSKKLLLSDSGFYLCAWGDSVATDTQYFGPGTRLTVL.

The V and J genes are TRBV5-1 and TRBJ2-1; 11 bases align to TRBD2. The ends lost 0 bases at V and 8 bases at J; junction bases unmatched: 16. The CDR3 is 19 amino acids. Looked up from germline, CDR1 is SGHRS and CDR2 is YFSETQ. The CDR3 spells CASSLVSSGGPSSTHEQFF. The CDR3 region has the DNA TGCGCCAGCAGCTTGGTATCTAGCGGGGGGCCTTCGAGTACCCATGAGCAGTTCTTC. The whole variable domain, remainder taken from reference TRBV5-1 and TRBJ2-1, is KAGVTQTPRYLIKTRGQQVTLSCSPISGHRSVSWYQQTPGQGLQFLFEYFSETQRNKGNFPGRFSGRQFSNSRSEMNVSTLELGDSALYLCASSLVSSGGPSSTHEQFFGPGTRLTVL.

This chain links TRBV27 with TRBJ1-5, with D possibly being TRBD1 (5 bases). CDR1 is MNHEY, CDR2 SMNVEV, per germline (reference sequence). The CDR3 has 13 amino acids. V lost 8 bases and J lost 7, with 15 bases in between. CDR3 coding DNA: TGTGCCAGCTCGGAGGGACTTGGCCAGCCCCAGCATTTT. This encodes CASSEGLGQPQHF.

This rearrangement joins TRBV7-2 to TRBJ1-1, with D perhaps matching TRBD1 (5 bases). This CDR3 is built from 14 residues. V lost 2 bases and J lost 1, with 8 bases in between. CDR1 SGHTA and CDR2 FQGNSA come from the germline V gene. The CDR3 loop is CASSLWGGNTEAFF. CDR3 sequence (DNA): TGTGCCAGCAGCTTATGGGGGGGGAACACTGAAGCTTTCTTT.

As DNA, the CDR3 is TGTGCCAGCAGTGGATTAGCGGGGGAAGGAGAGACCCAGTACTTC. Amino acid sequence: CASSGLAGEGETQYF. J is TRBJ2-5 and V is TRBV2, with TRBD2 matching over 9 bases. V gave up 4 bases and J gave up 4 bases; unmatched junction bases: 7. The CDR3 spans 15 residues. Germline lookup yields CDR1 SNHLY and CDR2 FYNNEI.